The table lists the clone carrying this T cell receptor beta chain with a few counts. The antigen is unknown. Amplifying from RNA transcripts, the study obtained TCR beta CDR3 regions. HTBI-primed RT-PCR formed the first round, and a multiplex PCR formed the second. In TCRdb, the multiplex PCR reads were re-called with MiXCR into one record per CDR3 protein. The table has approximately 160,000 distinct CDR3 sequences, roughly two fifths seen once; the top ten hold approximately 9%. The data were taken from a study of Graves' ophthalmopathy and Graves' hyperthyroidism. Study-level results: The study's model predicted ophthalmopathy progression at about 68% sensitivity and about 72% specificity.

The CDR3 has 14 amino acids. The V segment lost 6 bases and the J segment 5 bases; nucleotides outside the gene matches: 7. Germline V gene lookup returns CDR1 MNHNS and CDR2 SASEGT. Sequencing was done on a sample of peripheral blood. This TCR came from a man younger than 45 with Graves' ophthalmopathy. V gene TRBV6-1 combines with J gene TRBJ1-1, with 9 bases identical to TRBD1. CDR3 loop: CASSSWTGVTEAFF. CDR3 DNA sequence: TGTGCCAGCAGCTCTTGGACAGGGGTGACTGAAGCTTTCTTT.